The clone carrying this TCR beta chain was counted many times. The data were obtained in a study of regulatory T cells in long-lasting Graves disease. Regarding time point: newly diagnosed GD, antithyroid drugs for less than 3 months. The TCR library was prepared using RNA isolated from PBMCs. Researchers made TCR beta libraries by using iRepertoire HTBI primers and running Arm-PCR on CDR3 regions. TCRdb independently ran MiXCR on the multiplex PCR reads; one entry per CDR3 protein. The sample holds under 400,000 distinct CDR3 sequences; over 15% are singletons and the top ten take 25% to 30%. The data were also submitted as part of a second study, on T cells in Graves' hyperthyroidism and ophthalmopathy. From that study: Exclusion followed for patients with uncontrolled infection, other autoimmune disease, pregnancy or lactation.

The sequence was obtained from a man between 40 and 49 years old with Graves disease. The specimen comprised peripheral blood mononuclear cells (PBMCs), sampled at new diagnosis, from a patient treated with antithyroid drugs.

The CDR3 coding sequence is TGTGCCAGCCAGGTGGGCTCCTACAATGAGCAGTTCTTC. It codes for CASQVGSYNEQFF. The chain employs TRBV2 and TRBJ2-1; the D is unclear. Trimming took off 8 bases at V and 0 bases at J, with 8 bases between the two ends. The CDR3 has 13 amino acids. Germline CDR1 and CDR2: SNHLY and FYNNEI.